This T cell receptor beta chain was profiled in a study of beta chain features in type 1 diabetes. Study summary: Cell yields, gender and age were comparable in patients and healthy donors.

This clone was counted only a few times. What it recognizes is unknown. Study-level findings and limits: In every one of the four CD4+ subsets, TCRB CDR3s were moderately but significantly shorter in Type 1 diabetes patients.

The investigators reverse transcribed all of the isolated RNA, so they sequenced expressed TCRB transcripts. Some clones are missing from TCRdb's copy, which holds only in-frame ones; the method was immunoSEQ multiplex PCR. The sample records about 160,000 clones, approximately 8.1% being singletons. The V and J ends lost 5 bases and 6 bases, in that order; junction bases with no gene match: 14. CDR3 length: 17 amino acids. Germline V lookup: CDR1 SGHTA, CDR2 FQGTGA. The specimen was central memory CD4+ T cells from blood. The V call is TRBV7-3, the J call TRBJ2-1; 9 bases match TRBD2. This clonotype originated in a middle-aged woman with type 1 diabetes. The CDR3 protein is CASSPGGAGAGGNEQFF. As DNA, the CDR3 is TGTGCCAGCAGCCCGGGGGGAGCGGGAGCGGGGGGCAATGAGCAGTTCTTC.